This T cell receptor (beta chain) was sequenced during a study of OX40 agonist ivuxolimab in advanced cancers. Overall study: Every 2 weeks, ivuxolimab was infused into the patients intravenously at between 0.01 and 10 mg/kg. Findings and limits, study-wide: Within 6 weeks, CD4+ and CD8+ blood T cells expanded clonally at 0.1 to 3.0 mg/kg.

The CDR3 spans 17 residues. V was pared by 5 bases and J by 0 bases, with 11 bases of the junction left unmatched. From germline, CDR1 is PRHDT and CDR2 FYEKMQ (reference sequence). The sample holds a few counts of this clone. Its matching antigen is unknown. TCRdb keeps only in-frame clones here, not all; method: immunoSEQ multiplex PCR. The sample contains approximately 45,000 clones, 80% to 90% of which appear only once. Blood sampling was done at baseline, cycle 4 day 1, and cycle 7 day 1. This sequence was found in an adult with an advanced solid tumor such as melanoma, head and neck, liver or kidney cancer. This sample comprised CD4+ or CD8+ T cells sorted from blood, obtained in a trial of the OX40 agonist ivuxolimab. This chain uses TRBV13 with TRBJ2-3, with 7 bases identical to TRBD1. This CDR3 reads CASSERQGRASTDTQYF. CDR3 bases: TGTGCCAGCAGCGAAAGACAGGGAAGAGCTAGCACAGATACGCAGTATTTT.